The 5 T cell receptor beta chains below all came from one sample that was sequenced in a study of blood T cells in healthy people across ages. Then a second PCR, running about 6 to 12 cycles, was carried out with a sample-barcoded 5' primer and a J-beta primer mix. TCRdb re-derived calls from the 5' RACE reads in MiXCR, one entry per CDR3 protein. The table lists roughly 830,000 distinct CDR3 sequences, around two thirds of them singletons. Source material: blood. The receptors here all came from a man aged 30 to 39 in good health.

This chain uses TRBV2 with TRBJ1-2; no clear D gene. This CDR3 is built from 13 residues. Germline CDR1 is SNHLY and CDR2 is FYNNEI. Trimming pared 3 bases from V and 4 bases from J, leaving 9 bases between. Here the CDR3 DNA reads TGTGCCAGCAGTGAGCAGGACTTCTATGGCTACACCTTC. Its protein product is CASSEQDFYGYTF. Using reference TRBV2 and TRBJ1-2 for the parts outside the CDR3, the full variable domain is EPEVTQTPSHQVTQMGQEVILRCVPISNHLYFYWYRQILGQKVEFLVSFYNNEISEKSEIFDDQFSVERPDGSNFTLKIRSTKLEDSAMYFCASSEQDFYGYTFGSGTRLTVV.

Only one count was recorded for this clonotype. The chain combines TRBV21-1 with TRBJ2-1. TRBV21-1 is labeled a pseudogene. The CDR3 loop spans 12 amino acids. The CDR3 DNA reads as TGTGCCAGCAGCAACCGGTTCGATGAGCAGTTCTTC. This sequence encodes CASSNRFDEQFF.

J is TRBJ2-3 and V is TRBV5-6; TRBD2 might be the D (5 bases). Germline CDR1 is SGHDT and CDR2 is YYEEEE. The CDR3 runs 16 residues. V was cut by 0 bases and J by 2 bases, with 13 bases left in between. The CDR3 DNA follows: TGTGCCAGCAGCTTGGGGGCGGGCGTCTCCACAGATACGCAGTATTTT. This gives the protein CASSLGAGVSTDTQYF. Supplemented by reference TRBV5-6 and TRBJ2-3, the full variable domain reads DAGVTQSPTHLIKTRGQQVTLRCSPKSGHDTVSWYQQALGQGPQFIFQYYEEEERQRGNFPDRFSGHQFPNYSSELNVNALLLGDSALYLCASSLGAGVSTDTQYFGPGTRLTVL.

The V gene is TRBV10-2, the J gene TRBJ2-7, with D hard to call. Germline assignment: CDR1 WSHSY and CDR2 SAAADI. The CDR3 runs 14 residues. V lost 1 base to trimming and J lost 0 bases, with 7 bases between them. The chain's CDR3 is CASSEYGFSYEQYF. Here the CDR3 DNA reads TGCGCCAGCAGTGAGTACGGGTTCTCCTACGAGCAGTACTTC.

This clonotype showed up just once. V is TRBV6-2 or TRBV6-3 and J is TRBJ2-5; D is possibly TRBD2 (6 bases). The J call may be mistaken, given a closer DNA end match to TRBJ2-7. Germline V CDR1 and CDR2: MNHEY, SVGEGT. There are 13 residues in the CDR3. CDR3 loop: CASSYPLAGEQYF. The DNA for the CDR3 is TGTGCCAGCAGTTACCCACTAGCAGGCGAGCAGTACTTC.